This is a list of T cell receptor beta chains from one sample in a study of shared clonotypes between healthy human individuals. Method: immunoSEQ multiplex PCR; TCRdb's copy keeps in-frame clones and lacks some. This sample has 2 million to 2.5 million clones, with about 94% found just once. Source material: naive CD8+ T cells sorted from blood. All receptors come from a man younger than 30 in good health. Both conserved end residues are part of each CDR3. D genes are given only for firm matches. Only some rows state a clone size, as once, few, many or a class for expanded clones.

CASSQDPGLAGLEQYF | TGCGCCAGCAGCCAAGATCCCGGACTAGCGGGGCTCGAGCAGTACTTC | TRBJ2-7 | TRBD2 | TRBV4-1 | -
CASSLSLLGTGELFF | TGCGCCAGCAGCTTGAGCTTATTGGGCACCGGGGAGCTGTTTTTT | TRBJ2-2 | - | TRBV5-1 | -
CASSPSTSAGELFF | TGTGCCAGCAGCCCCTCGACTAGTGCCGGGGAGCTGTTTTTT | TRBJ2-2 | - | TRBV9 | -
CAISEGDSRETQYF | TGTGCCATCAGTGAGGGGGACAGTAGAGAGACCCAGTACTTC | TRBJ2-5 | TRBD1 | TRBV10-3 | -
CASSLQGSTDTQYF | TGTGCCAGCAGTTTACAGGGTAGCACAGATACGCAGTATTTT | TRBJ2-3 | - | TRBV28 | -
CASSLRDFSYEQYF | TGTGCCAGCAGCCTTCGGGACTTCTCCTACGAGCAGTACTTC | TRBJ2-7 | - | TRBV7-9 | -
CASSQGLGDYEQYF | TGCGCCAGCAGCCAAGGACTAGGCGACTACGAGCAGTACTTC | TRBJ2-7 | - | TRBV4-3 | once
CAAQGATDTQYF | TGTGCCGCCCAGGGGGCCACAGATACGCAGTATTTT | TRBJ2-3 | TRBD1 | TRBV7-9 | -
CASSLDSNEQYF | TGTGCCAGCAGCCTGGACAGTAACGAGCAGTACTTC | TRBJ2-7 | - | TRBV5-4 | -
CASSAGGDPGEQYF | TGTGCCAGCAGCGCAGGTGGGGACCCCGGGGAGCAGTACTTC | TRBJ2-7 | - | TRBV7-6 | -
CASSLLWGDTEAFF | TGTGCCAGCAGCTTGTTATGGGGGGACACTGAAGCTTTCTTT | TRBJ1-1 | - | TRBV5-6 | -
CASSVEGATSGYNEQFF | TGTGCCAGCAGCGTAGAAGGTGCGACTAGCGGTTACAATGAGCAGTTCTTC | TRBJ2-1 | TRBD2 | TRBV9 | -
CASSVETAVGETQYF | TGTGCCAGCAGCGTAGAAACGGCTGTGGGAGAGACCCAGTACTTC | TRBJ2-5 | - | TRBV9 | -
CASSIVSSTDTQYF | TGTGCCAGTAGTATTGTGTCTAGCACAGATACGCAGTATTTT | TRBJ2-3 | - | TRBV19 | -
CASSLSGPDSPLHF | TGTGCCAGCAGTTTGTCAGGGCCCGACTCACCCCTCCACTTT | TRBJ1-6 | - | TRBV27 | few
CASSLGGENYEQYF | TGCGCCAGCAGCTTGGGGGGAGAGAACTACGAGCAGTACTTC | TRBJ2-7 | - | TRBV5-1 | -
CASSIDWPSGPNTGELFF | TGTGCCAGTAGTATAGATTGGCCTAGCGGGCCGAACACCGGGGAGCTGTTTTTT | TRBJ2-2 | TRBD2 | TRBV19 | -
CASSPHWTDMNTEAFF | TGTGCCAGCAGCCCTCACTGGACAGATATGAACACTGAAGCTTTCTTT | TRBJ1-1 | - | TRBV9 | -
CASSIDRTGGRNQPQHF | TGTGCCAGCAGCATAGATAGGACAGGGGGCAGGAATCAGCCCCAGCATTTT | TRBJ1-5 | TRBD1 | TRBV7-9 | -
CASSEIGRTFEAFF | TGTGCCAGCAGTGAGATAGGGCGCACCTTTGAAGCTTTCTTT | TRBJ1-1 | - | TRBV2 | -
CASSQGADKAYEQYF | TGCGCCAGCAGCCAAGGGGCGGACAAGGCCTACGAGCAGTACTTC | TRBJ2-7 | - | TRBV4-1 | -
CASSQEWDFYNEQFF | TGCGCCAGCAGCCAAGAATGGGACTTCTACAATGAGCAGTTCTTC | TRBJ2-1 | - | TRBV4-3 | -
CASSLGPAYEQYF | TGTGCCAGCAGTTTAGGGCCCGCCTACGAGCAGTACTTC | TRBJ2-7 | - | TRBV28 | -
CASSQDLIGVAFF | TGCGCCAGCAGCCAAGATTTAATCGGGGTGGCTTTCTTT | TRBJ1-1 | - | TRBV4-1 | -
CAWSVRGGGNEQYF | TGTGCCTGGAGTGTACGTGGGGGAGGCAACGAGCAGTACTTC | TRBJ2-7 | - | TRBV30 | -
CASSSLDRDGETQYF | TGTGCCAGCAGCTCCCTGGACAGGGACGGGGAGACCCAGTACTTC | TRBJ2-5 | TRBD1 | TRBV7-9 | -
CASSQVGRGPSNEKLFF | TGCGCCAGCAGCCAAGTTGGCAGGGGGCCTTCTAATGAAAAACTGTTTTTT | TRBJ1-4 | TRBD1 | TRBV4-1 | -
CASSWRGARGTDTQYF | TGCGCCAGCAGCTGGAGGGGGGCGCGGGGCACAGATACGCAGTATTTT | TRBJ2-3 | - | TRBV5-1 | -
CASSDTPETGELFF | TGTGCCAGCAGCGACACCCCAGAGACCGGGGAGCTGTTTTTT | TRBJ2-2 | - | TRBV6-6 | once
CASSLGTVSTEAFF | TGTGCCAGCAGCTTAGGGACGGTGAGCACTGAAGCTTTCTTT | TRBJ1-1 | - | TRBV5-6 | -
CATYKDSKLEAFF | TGTGCCACCTACAAGGACAGTAAACTTGAAGCTTTCTTT | TRBJ1-1 | - | TRBV6-6 | -
CASSPGMNTEAFF | TGTGCCAGCAGCCCTGGGATGAACACTGAAGCTTTCTTT | TRBJ1-1 | - | TRBV9 | -
CASSVAPRDRVDEQFF | TGTGCCAGCAGCGTAGCCCCCCGGGACAGGGTTGATGAGCAGTTCTTC | TRBJ2-1 | TRBD1 | TRBV9 | -
CASSAGSVEAFF | TGTGCCAGCAGCGCCGGGTCTGTCGAAGCTTTCTTT | TRBJ1-1 | - | TRBV11-2 | -
CATSRAGRVNEKLFF | TGTGCCACCAGCAGAGCGGGCAGGGTTAATGAAAAACTGTTTTTT | TRBJ1-4 | - | TRBV15 | -
CASSPQGSGGAYYNEQFF | TGTGCCAGCAGTCCACAGGGGAGCGGGGGGGCCTACTACAATGAGCAGTTCTTC | TRBJ2-1 | TRBD2 | TRBV11-1 | -
CASSLTGSSYNEQFF | TGTGCCAGCAGCCTCACAGGTAGCTCCTACAATGAGCAGTTCTTC | TRBJ2-1 | - | TRBV9 | -
CASSLLGGLRKTEAFF | TGTGCCAGCAGTTTATTGGGGGGGCTCAGAAAAACTGAAGCTTTCTTT | TRBJ1-1 | - | TRBV28 | -
CASSVSREVKTEAFF | TGTGCCAGCAGCGTAAGCAGGGAGGTGAAAACTGAAGCTTTCTTT | TRBJ1-1 | - | TRBV9 | -
CASSYSQGWTEAFF | TGTGCCAGCAGTTATTCACAGGGGTGGACTGAAGCTTTCTTT | TRBJ1-1 | TRBD1 | TRBV6-5 | -
CASTSDLVGYQETQYF | TGTGCCAGCACTTCGGACCTGGTGGGGTACCAAGAGACCCAGTACTTC | TRBJ2-5 | - | TRBV28 | -
CASSFGLEGGQPQHF | TGTGCCAGCAGTTTTGGATTGGAGGGAGGTCAGCCCCAGCATTTT | TRBJ1-5 | - | TRBV28 | -
CASTYSPGNTIYF | TGTGCCAGCACCTACAGCCCTGGAAACACCATATATTTT | TRBJ1-3 | - | TRBV6-6 | -
CASSEDSSYEQYF | TGTGCCAGCAGTGAGGACAGCTCCTACGAGCAGTACTTC | TRBJ2-7 | - | TRBV2 | -
CASSTGQSPGGYTF | TGTGCCAGCAGCACCGGACAGTCCCCAGGTGGCTACACCTTC | TRBJ1-2 | - | TRBV5-4 | once
CASSQGFGVSEPNEKLFF | TGTGCCAGCAGCCAAGGTTTCGGGGTATCAGAACCTAATGAAAAACTGTTTTTT | TRBJ1-4 | - | TRBV4-2 | -
CASSSGRTGAEAFF | TGTGCCAGCAGCTCGGGGAGGACTGGAGCTGAAGCTTTCTTT | TRBJ1-1 | - | TRBV7-9 | -
CATDETAYEQYF | TGTGCCACCGACGAAACAGCCTACGAGCAGTACTTC | TRBJ2-7 | - | TRBV6-1 | -
CASSFSSYEQYF | TGTGCCAGCAGCTTCTCGTCGTACGAGCAGTACTTC | TRBJ2-7 | - | TRBV5-6 | -
CASSLTHPYEQYF | TGTGCCAGCAGTTTAACACACCCCTACGAGCAGTACTTC | TRBJ2-7 | - | TRBV27 | -